This T cell receptor (beta chain) was recovered during a study of CD8 T cells in ankylosing spondylitis (dated by TCRdb to 2017 to 2019). General notes on the study: To find TCR variants linked to disease, the study profiled T cell receptor beta repertoires in ankylosing spondylitis patients and healthy donors. Peripheral blood was sampled, and synovial fluid was also collected from ankylosing spondylitis patients. The full study cohort was made up of over 20 ankylosing spondylitis patients and 108 healthy donors. What the study reported, not specific to this receptor: A TCR beta motif of fewer than 10 highly homologous amino acid variants appeared characteristic of blood from ankylosing spondylitis patients. Significant enrichment of the disease-linked clones was reported in matched synovial fluid samples from ankylosing spondylitis patients. A CD8+ phenotype was shown by the disease-linked clones, which were found at relatively low frequencies in peripheral blood. Some of the motif variants had been reported before in the synovial fluid and blood of reactive arthritis patients, a finding that suggests common disease-initiation mechanisms.

This clonotype was counted many times. The antigen this receptor binds is unknown. One base away there is no much larger clone; base qualities are not given. Taken from the germline V gene, the CDR1 and CDR2 loops are ENHRY and SYGVKD. V is clipped by 6 bases and J by 4 bases, and the sequence between their germline boundaries is 13 bases long. The CDR3, from cysteine to phenylalanine, totals 14 residues. The DNA shown is the 42-base CDR3, in frame from base 1. TCRdb names Illumina HiSeq 2500 as the instrument used. Quantitative 5'-RACE with molecular barcodes was the method used to prepare the TCR beta libraries. The published analysis was carried out like this. Disease-linked TCR variants were identified with a new computational method built on a probabilistic model of VDJ rearrangement. The raw public reads went through TCRdb reprocessing: fastp at Q25, MiXCR clone calling, in-frame beta chains kept. CDR3 protein sequences are deduplicated, and each keeps its most common genes and DNA. The V and J calls were determined by TCRdb, not by the authors. The sample yields more than 250,000 distinct CDR3 sequences; 11% were counted once. The top ten hold roughly 9% of the sample.

The clonotype originates from a female donor with ankylosing spondylitis or in good health (not recorded which). What was sequenced was blood, either unsorted or a sorted T cell fraction (not recorded which). The sequence is built from TRBV10-3 and TRBJ1-3; TRBD1 might be the D gene, on 5 matching bases. The nucleotides read TGTGCCATCAGACAGGACGTACGGGGAAACACCATATATTTT. It specifies CAIRQDVRGNTIYF.